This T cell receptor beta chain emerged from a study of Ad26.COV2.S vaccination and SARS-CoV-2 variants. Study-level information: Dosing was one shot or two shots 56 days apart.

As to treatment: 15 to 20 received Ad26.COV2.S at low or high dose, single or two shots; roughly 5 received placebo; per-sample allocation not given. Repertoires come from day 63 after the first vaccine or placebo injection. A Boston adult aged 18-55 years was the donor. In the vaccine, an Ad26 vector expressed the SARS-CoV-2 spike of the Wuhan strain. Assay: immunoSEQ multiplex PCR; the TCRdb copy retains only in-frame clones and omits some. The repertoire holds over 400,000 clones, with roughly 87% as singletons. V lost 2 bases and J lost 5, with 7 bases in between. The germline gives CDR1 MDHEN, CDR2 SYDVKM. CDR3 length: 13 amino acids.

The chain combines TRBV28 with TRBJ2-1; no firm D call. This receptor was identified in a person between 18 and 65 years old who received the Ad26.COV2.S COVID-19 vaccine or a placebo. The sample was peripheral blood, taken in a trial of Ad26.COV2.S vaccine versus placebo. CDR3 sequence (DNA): TGTGCCAGCAGTTTACCCCGGGACAATGAGCAGTTCTTC. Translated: CASSLPRDNEQFF.